This TCR beta chain derives from a study of blood T cell repertoires in COVID-19. In the study overall: COVID-19 samples from acute and convalescent phases originated in the United States, Italy and Spain. PBMCs, B-cell-depleted T cells, or T cells were the source of the cDNA or gDNA that made up the material.

The V segment lost 5 bases and the J segment 1 base; nucleotides outside the gene matches: 14. The CDR3 has 18 amino acids. The germline CDR1 and CDR2 sequences are MNHNY and SVGAGI (reference sequence). The authors' processing: Amplified reference gene primers provided the basis for estimating nucleated cell counts. Some clones are missing from TCRdb's copy, which holds only in-frame ones; the method was immunoSEQ multiplex PCR. That table is the source of V, J and clone size, and D and trimming were worked out from the DNA. This table has 450,000 to 500,000 clones, 80% to 90% appearing once. Sequencing used peripheral blood. This chain uses TRBV6-6 with TRBJ1-2; 9 bases agree with TRBD1. The source is a human donor in a cohort sampled during active COVID-19. The CDR3 here is CASSQTLTGGPRNYGYTF. The CDR3 coding sequence is TGTGCCAGCAGTCAAACCCTTACAGGGGGCCCTCGTAACTATGGCTACACCTTC.